This T cell receptor (beta chain) was sequenced in a study of beta chain features in type 1 diabetes. Investigators reverse transcribed all isolated RNA, so they sequenced expressed TCRB transcripts. This table comes from immunoSEQ multiplex PCR, and its TCRdb copy is limited to in-frame clones, with some not included. The sample records fewer than 650,000 clones, about 14% being singletons. With regard to this clone: Its target is unknown.

Trimming removed 1 base at V and 2 bases at J, with 11 bases between. This CDR3 is built from 15 residues. Per the germline V gene, CDR1 is SGHDT and CDR2 is YYEEEE. Whole-study results and caveats: In these data, an HLA type influence on TCRB rearrangement remained unresolved.

The sequenced sample was naive CD4+ T cells from blood. V usage is TRBV5-6 and J usage is TRBJ2-3; tentative D call: TRBD2 (5 bases). This clonotype originated in a man younger than 35 in good health. The CDR3 region is CASSLSGRYTDTQYF. For the CDR3, the DNA is TGTGCCAGCAGCTTGTCGGGGAGATACACAGATACGCAGTATTTT.